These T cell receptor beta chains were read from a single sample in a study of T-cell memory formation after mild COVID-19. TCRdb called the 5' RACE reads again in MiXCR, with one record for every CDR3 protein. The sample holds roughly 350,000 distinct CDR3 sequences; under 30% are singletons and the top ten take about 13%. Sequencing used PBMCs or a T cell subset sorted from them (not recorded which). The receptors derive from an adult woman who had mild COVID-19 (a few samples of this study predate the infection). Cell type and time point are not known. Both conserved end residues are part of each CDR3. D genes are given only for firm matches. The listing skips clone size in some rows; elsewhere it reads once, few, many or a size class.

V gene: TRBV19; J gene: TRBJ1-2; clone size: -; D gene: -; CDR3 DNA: TGTGCCAGTAGCCCTGCGGGGGGCGGCTATGGCTACACCTTC; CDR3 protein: CASSPAGGGYGYTF
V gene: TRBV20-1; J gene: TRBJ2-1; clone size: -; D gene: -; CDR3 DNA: TGCAGTGCCCCGTTTGAAGCGGATTACAATGAGCAGTTCTTC; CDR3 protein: CSAPFEADYNEQFF
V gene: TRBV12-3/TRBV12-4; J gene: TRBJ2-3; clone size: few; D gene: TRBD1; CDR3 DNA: TGTGCCAGCAGTTTAACTCGGTCGTGGACAGGGGCAGATACGCAGTATTTT; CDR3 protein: CASSLTRSWTGADTQYF
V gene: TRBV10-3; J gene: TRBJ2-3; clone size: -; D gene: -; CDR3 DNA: TGTGCCATCAGTGAGCTAGGATCAAGCACAGATACGCAGTATTTT; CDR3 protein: CAISELGSSTDTQYF
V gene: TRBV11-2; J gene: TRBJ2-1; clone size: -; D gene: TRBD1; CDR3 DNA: TGTGCCAGCAGCTTAGTCAGGGGGCCTTACAATGAGCAGTTCTTC; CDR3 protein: CASSLVRGPYNEQFF
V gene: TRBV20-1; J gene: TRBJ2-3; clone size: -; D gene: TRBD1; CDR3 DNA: TGCAGTGCTATCGGGACAGGGATGTACGGTACGCAGTATTTT; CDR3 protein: CSAIGTGMYGTQYF
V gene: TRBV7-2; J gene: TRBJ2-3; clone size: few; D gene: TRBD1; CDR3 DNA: TGTGCCAGCAGCTTCACAGGGGTCGACACAGATACGCAGTATTTT; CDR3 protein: CASSFTGVDTDTQYF
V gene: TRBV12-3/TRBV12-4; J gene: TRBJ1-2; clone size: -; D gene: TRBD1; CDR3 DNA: TGTGCCAGCAGCACCGGGACAGGGGTTTTCGGCTACACCTTC; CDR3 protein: CASSTGTGVFGYTF
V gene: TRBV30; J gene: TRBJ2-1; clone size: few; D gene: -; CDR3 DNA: TGTGCCTGGAAGTCGGGGGACGAGGGCTTC; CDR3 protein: CAWKSGDEGF
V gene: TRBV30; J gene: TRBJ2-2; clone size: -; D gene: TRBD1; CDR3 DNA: TGTGCCTGGAGTGCAACCGGGACAGTCTTTGTCACCGGGGAGCTGTTTTTT; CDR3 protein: CAWSATGTVFVTGELFF
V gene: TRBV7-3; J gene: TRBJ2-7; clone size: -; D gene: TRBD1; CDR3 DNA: TGTGCCAGCAGCTCAAGCCGGAAGGCTGGCGGGACAGGGGTCTACGAGCAGTACTTC; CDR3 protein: CASSSSRKAGGTGVYEQYF
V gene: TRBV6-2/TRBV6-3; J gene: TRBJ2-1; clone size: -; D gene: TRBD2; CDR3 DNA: TGTGCCAGCAGTTACTCGGGACTAGCGGGAGGCGATGAGCAGTTCTTC; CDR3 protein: CASSYSGLAGGDEQFF
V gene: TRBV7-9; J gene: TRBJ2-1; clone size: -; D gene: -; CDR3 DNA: TGTGCCAGCAGCGCCCGGGATTACAATGAGCAGTTCTTC; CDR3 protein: CASSARDYNEQFF
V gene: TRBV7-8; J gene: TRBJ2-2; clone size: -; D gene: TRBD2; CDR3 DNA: TGTGCCAGCAGCTCGGGACTAGCGGGAGGGCCTTACACCGGGGAGCTGTTTTTT; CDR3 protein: CASSSGLAGGPYTGELFF
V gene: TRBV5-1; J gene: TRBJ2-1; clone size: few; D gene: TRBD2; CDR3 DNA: TGCGCCAGCTACCCTGGGACTAGCGGGGACAATGAGCAGTTCTTC; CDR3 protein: CASYPGTSGDNEQFF
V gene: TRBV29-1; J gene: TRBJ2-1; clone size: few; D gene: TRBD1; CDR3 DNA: TGCAGCGGGGCCGGGACAGGGACCCTATCCTCCTACAATGAGCAGTTCTTC; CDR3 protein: CSGAGTGTLSSYNEQFF
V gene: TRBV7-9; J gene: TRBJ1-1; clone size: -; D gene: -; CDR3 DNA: TGTGCCAGCAGCTTAGGACAGGCCGACGCCGAAGCTTTCTTT; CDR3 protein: CASSLGQADAEAFF
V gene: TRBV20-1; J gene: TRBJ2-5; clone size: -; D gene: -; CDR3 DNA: TGCAGTGCTAGAGACGGCCGGGACAACTACCAGGAGACCCAGTACTTC; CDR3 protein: CSARDGRDNYQETQYF
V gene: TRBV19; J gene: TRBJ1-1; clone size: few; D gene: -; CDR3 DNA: TGTGCCAGTAGTATCGCCTTGAACACTGAAGCTTTCTTT; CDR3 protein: CASSIALNTEAFF
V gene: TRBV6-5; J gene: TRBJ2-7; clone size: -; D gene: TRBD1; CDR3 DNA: TGTGCCAGCAGTTACCGAGACAGGGCTCCGTACGAGCAGTACTTC; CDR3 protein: CASSYRDRAPYEQYF
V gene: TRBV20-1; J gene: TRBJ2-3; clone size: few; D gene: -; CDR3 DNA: TGCAGTGCTAGGGGGGCCAACACAGATACGCAGTATTTT; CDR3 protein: CSARGANTDTQYF
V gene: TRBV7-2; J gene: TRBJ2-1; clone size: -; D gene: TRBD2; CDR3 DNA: TGTGCGGGGAGGGACCGCGCCTACAATGAGCAGTTCTTC; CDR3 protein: CAGRDRAYNEQFF